This is a list of T cell receptor beta chains from one sample in a study of cytomegalovirus exposure and HLA in healthy donors. The repertoire was sequenced with immunoSEQ multiplex PCR; TCRdb's copy has only in-frame clones and lacks some. The sample has roughly 170,000 clones, about four fifths seen once; the top ten hold around 4.9%. Sequencing was carried out using PBMCs. The receptors here all came from a girl aged 10-17 years in good health and CMV-seropositive. CDR3s include the opening cysteine and the closing phenylalanine or tryptophan. Fields, in order: J gene, clone size, D gene, V gene, CDR3 DNA, CDR3 protein. A D gene is named only where the DNA matches it firmly. Clone size, where shown, is once, few, many, or a class for clones that have expanded.

TRBJ2-5 . TRBD2 TRBV2 TGTGCCAGCACTCGGGGACTAGCGGGGCAAGAGACCCAGTACTTC CASTRGLAGQETQYF
TRBJ2-5 . . TRBV11-2 TGTGCCAGCAGCCCTGGACTATCCGGAGGGACCCAGTACTTC CASSPGLSGGTQYF
TRBJ2-3 . TRBD1 TRBV5-6 TGTGCCAGCAGCCAGGTAGGGGGCAGGGCTGATTCAGATACGCAGTATTTT CASSQVGGRADSDTQYF
TRBJ2-7 . TRBD1 TRBV19 TGTGCCAGTAGTCCCGACGACAGGGAGCACGAGCAGTACTTC CASSPDDREHEQYF
TRBJ1-1 . TRBD1 TRBV5-1 TGCGCCAGCAGTTGGGACAGCACTGAAGCTTTCTTT CASSWDSTEAFF
TRBJ2-5 . TRBD2 TRBV4-1 TGCGCCAGCAGCCAAGGGGGAAGGACTAGCGGGGTCGAGACCCAGTACTTC CASSQGGRTSGVETQYF
TRBJ1-4 few . TRBV7-2 TGTGCCAGCAGCTCGAACAGGGTTGAAAAACTGTTTTTT CASSSNRVEKLFF
TRBJ1-5 . . TRBV19 TGTGCCAGTAGTATAGCAGAAGGGGTAGGGCAGCCCCAGCATTTT CASSIAEGVGQPQHF
TRBJ1-6 . TRBD1 TRBV2 TGTGCCAGGTCGACCGGGACAGATAATTCACCCCTCCACTTT CARSTGTDNSPLHF
TRBJ1-2 . . TRBV9 TGTGCCAGCAGCGTAGGCCAGGGAGGATATGGCTACACCTTC CASSVGQGGYGYTF
TRBJ1-6 . . TRBV14 TGTGCCAGCAGCCAAGCGGGTTATAACACACCCCTCCACTTT CASSQAGYNTPLHF
TRBJ1-1 . TRBD1 TRBV19 TGTGCCAGCCGGACAGGGATTGTGAACACTGAAGCTTTCTTT CASRTGIVNTEAFF
TRBJ2-5 . TRBD2 TRBV9 TGTGCCAGCAGCACGCTAGCGGGGGCCCAGACCCAGTACTTC CASSTLAGAQTQYF
TRBJ1-6 . . TRBV5-1 TGCGCCAGCAGCCCTTCCACAGGGAATAATTCACCCCTCCACTTT CASSPSTGNNSPLHF
TRBJ1-4 . . TRBV30 TGTGCCTGGAGTGTAGCGGGCACACCTGAAAAACTGTTTTTT CAWSVAGTPEKLFF
TRBJ2-2 . TRBD1 TRBV25-1 TGTGCCAGCAGTGAACCCGGACAGGGGATGCGCACCGGGGAGCTGTTTTTT CASSEPGQGMRTGELFF
TRBJ2-7 . TRBD1 TRBV11-2 TGTGCCAGCAGCTTAGGGACAGGGGGCGAGCAGTACTTC CASSLGTGGEQYF
TRBJ1-1 . TRBD1 TRBV9 TGTGCCAGCAACCAACAGGGGGGAAGTAACACTGAAGCTTTCTTT CASNQQGGSNTEAFF
TRBJ2-2 . TRBD1 TRBV7-7 TGTGCTAGCAGCTCAGGACAGGGTTTAAGGAGATTTAACACCGGGGAGCTGTTTTTT CASSSGQGLRRFNTGELFF
TRBJ2-2 . . TRBV14 TGTGCCAGCAGCCGGACGCACACAGGGACCCCGAGCACCGGGGAGCTGTTTTTT CASSRTHTGTPSTGELFF
TRBJ2-3 . . TRBV14 TGTGCCAGCAGCCAAGATATCGGGTTTAGGTCAGATACGCAGTATTTT CASSQDIGFRSDTQYF
TRBJ2-7 . TRBD2 TRBV19 TGTGCCAGCGGGACTAGCTTCCCCTACGAGCAGTACTTC CASGTSFPYEQYF
TRBJ2-1 . . TRBV27 TGTGCCAGCAGAGGTGGAGTGGTGTGGGAGCAGTTCTTC CASRGGVVWEQFF
TRBJ1-1 . . TRBV27 TGTGCCAGCAGTTTTTTCAAGAACACTGAAGCTTTCTTT CASSFFKNTEAFF
TRBJ2-1 few TRBD2 TRBV7-2 TGTGCCAGCAGCTTAGCCCCGACTAGCGGGGGGGCCGGGGATGAGCAGTTCTTC CASSLAPTSGGAGDEQFF
TRBJ2-7 . . TRBV29-1 TGCAGCGTTGGGACAGACTACGAGCAGTACTTC CSVGTDYEQYF
TRBJ1-2 . TRBD1 TRBV6-4 TGTGCCAGCAGTGACGGGACAGTCTATGGCTACACCTTC CASSDGTVYGYTF
TRBJ1-2 . TRBD1 TRBV29-1 TGCAGCGTTGCCCAGGGGGTGGTTGGCTACACCTTC CSVAQGVVGYTF
TRBJ1-2 . . TRBV19 TGTGCCAGTAGGCCGAGTTATGGCTACACCTTC CASRPSYGYTF
TRBJ1-2 . . TRBV6-5 TGTGCCAGCAGTACCATGGGGGACATCAATGGCTACACCTTC CASSTMGDINGYTF
TRBJ2-5 . TRBD2 TRBV6-5 TGTGCCAGCAGCCGGACTAGCGGGGGGGCAGAGACCCAGTACTTC CASSRTSGGAETQYF
TRBJ1-1 . . TRBV4-1 TGCGCCAGCAGCCCATCTGGGGGGTGGACTGAAGCTTTCTTT CASSPSGGWTEAFF
TRBJ2-1 . TRBD2 TRBV4-2 TGTGCCAGCAGCCATAATAGCGGGGGTAACAATGAGCAGTTCTTC CASSHNSGGNNEQFF
TRBJ1-1 . TRBD1 TRBV5-1 TGCGCCAGCAGCGACAGGGGCAGGGATGAAGCTTTCTTT CASSDRGRDEAFF
TRBJ1-1 . TRBD1 TRBV2 TGTGCCAAGGTCGGGACAGGGGGGGGGACTGAAGCTTTCTTT CAKVGTGGGTEAFF
TRBJ1-4 . . TRBV27 TGTGCCAGCAGTTTCCGCCCCCCTCCCGCGGGGATCTTAAGGGCAAACTTTAATGAAAAACTGTTTTTT CASSFRPPPAGILRANFNEKLFF